This T cell receptor beta chain originates from a study of B cell selection in AIRE deficiency. Sorting defined conventional CD4 T cells as CD4+CD127+. The study's findings and limits: Around a third of healthy-donor shared Treg TCRbeta sequences appeared in patient Tconv cells.

TCRdb's table, derived via immunoSEQ multiplex PCR, lists solely in-frame clones and lacks some. This sample has fewer than 30,000 clones; 96% occur once, and the top ten carry approximately 0.2%. The CDR3 length is 13 residues. Trimming removed 7 bases at V and 5 bases at J, with 14 bases between. Germline lookup yields CDR1 MNHNS and CDR2 SASEGT. In the case of this clone: What it binds is unknown.

The TCR was taken from a human donor in good health. Sample: CD4+CD127+ conventional T cells sorted from PBMCs. V is TRBV6-1 and J is TRBJ1-1; a possible D gene is TRBD1 (5 bases). CDR3: CASTQARGTEAFF. CDR3 in DNA: TGTGCCAGCACCCAGGCACGGGGGACTGAAGCTTTCTTT.